This record looks at one TCR beta chain sequence and its context. In the source study's methods: Nucleated cell number was recorded as an estimate derived from reference gene primer amplification. Here immunoSEQ multiplex PCR was the method, and the copy in TCRdb shows in-frame clones only, minus some. D and trimming were read from the DNA, whereas the V and J calls and clone size are those reported in that table. The profile shows hundreds of thousands of clones, approximately 85% of them singletons. This record belongs to a study of blood T cell repertoires in COVID-19. For the study at large: Researchers got acute and convalescent COVID-19 samples from the United States, Italy and Spain. Sources were T cells, B-cell-depleted T cells, or PBMCs; the material itself was cDNA or gDNA.

With 2 bases removed from V and 0 bases from J, the gap between germline ends came to 5 bases. Germline V gene data show CDR1 as SGHVS and CDR2 as FNYEAQ. The CDR3 sequence is 15 residues long. The origin of this receptor is a man over 45 with COVID-19, enrolled during active disease. The chain uses TRBV7-6 and TRBJ2-6; no clear D. Sequencing was carried out using peripheral blood. Here the CDR3 reads CASSLRSSGANVLTF. The CDR3, as DNA: TGTGCCAGCAGCTTAAGGAGCTCTGGGGCCAACGTCCTGACTTTC.